The 24 T cell receptor beta chains in this list originate from one sample, sequenced in a study of blood T cell repertoires in COVID-19. Using immunoSEQ multiplex PCR, the repertoire was profiled, and TCRdb retains in-frame clones only, with some absent. Of about 150,000 clones in the sample, more than 85% were seen once. The sample taken for sequencing was PBMCs or T cells enriched from blood (not recorded which). These receptors were obtained from a woman in her forties or fifties who had recovered from COVID-19.

The chain has TRBV7-3 and TRBJ2-1; 8 positions match TRBD2. V trimming: 4 bases; J trimming: 6 bases; junction bases outside the gene matches: 5. Germline values: CDR1 SGHTA, CDR2 FQGTGA. This CDR3 is built from 14 residues. The CDR3 region is CASSSSGTSNEQFF. The DNA of the CDR3 is TGTGCCAGCAGCTCCTCCGGGACTAGCAATGAGCAGTTCTTC.

J is TRBJ2-3 and V is TRBV9; TRBD2 matches at 7 bases. This CDR3 contains 16 residues. The J segment lost 2 bases and the V segment lost 0 bases, leaving 6 bases of the junction unmatched. Germline CDR1 and CDR2: SGDLS and YYNGEE. CDR3 amino acids: CASSVEGGRATDTQYF. The CDR3 bases are TGTGCCAGCAGCGTAGAAGGTGGGAGGGCCACAGATACGCAGTATTTT.

This chain connects TRBV5-6 to TRBJ2-1; possibly TRBD2 for D (6 bases). The CDR3 extends over 16 amino acids. In germline, CDR1 is SGHDT, CDR2 YYEEEE. The germline V and J ends were trimmed by 4 bases and 0 bases, with 14 bases remaining between them. The chain's CDR3 is CASSRGAGTSYNEQFF. Here the CDR3 DNA reads TGTGCCAGCAGCCGCGGGGCGGGAACCTCCTACAATGAGCAGTTCTTC.

This clone was seen a handful of times. This chain uses TRBV28 with TRBJ1-5, with no clear D. The germline V and J ends were trimmed by 3 bases and 7 bases, with 7 bases remaining between them. This CDR3 spans 12 amino acids. CDR1 MDHEN and CDR2 SYDVKM come from the germline V gene. The CDR3 sequence is CASSFRAQPQHF. The CDR3 DNA follows: TGTGCCAGCAGTTTTAGAGCCCAGCCCCAGCATTTT.

This chain connects TRBV3-1 (or the pseudogene TRBV3-2) to TRBJ2-3; 7 bases match TRBD1. The CDR3 runs 15 residues. J gave up 7 bases and V 1 base, and 8 bases lay outside the gene matches. The germline V gene encodes CDR1 LGHDT and CDR2 YNNKEL (reference sequence). The CDR3: CASSQASTGVNTQYF. The DNA for the CDR3 is TGTGCCAGCAGCCAAGCCTCAACAGGGGTGAATACGCAGTATTTT.

This chain's CDR3 is CATSRGSLGGNNSPLHF. DNA of the CDR3: TGTGCCACCAGCAGGGGCAGCCTAGGGGGCAATAATTCACCCCTCCACTTT. V and J are TRBV15 and TRBJ1-6, with TRBD1 matching 7 bases. Per the germline V gene, CDR1 is LNHNV and CDR2 is YYDKDF (reference sequence). With 3 bases clipped from V and 5 bases from J, the junction kept 10 bases outside the gene matches. The CDR3 spans 17 residues.

J is TRBJ2-2 and V is TRBV28; 8 bases are shared with TRBD2. J was trimmed by 9 bases and V by 7 bases; bases with no gene match: 7. This CDR3 is 13 amino acids long. Looked up from germline, CDR1 is MDHEN and CDR2 is SYDVKM. CDR3 DNA sequence: TGTGCCAGCACTAGCGGGTACCTCCGGGAGCTGTTTTTT. As protein: CASTSGYLRELFF.

On this clone itself: Germline and junction disagree at one end, which may indicate a read error. This chain uses TRBV15 with TRBJ1-5; tentative D call: TRBD1 (5 bases). The germline V gene encodes CDR1 LNHNV and CDR2 YYDKDF (reference sequence). This CDR3 is 17 amino acids long. CDR3 sequence (DNA): TGTGCCACCAGCAGAGGGGGAGGGGCAATTAGCAATCAGCCCCGGCATTTT. It codes for CATSRGGGAISNQPRHF.

The gene calls are TRBV7-8 and TRBJ1-1; no clear D gene. CDR1 and CDR2 (germline): SGHVS, FQNEAQ. This CDR3 is built from 13 residues. The V end lost 2 bases, the J end lost 1 base, and 5 bases lay between the germline ends. CDR3 loop: CASSLRQNTEAFF. The CDR3 DNA reads TGTGCCAGCAGCTTACGACAGAACACTGAAGCTTTCTTT.

The rearrangement links TRBV7-8 to TRBJ2-7, with D perhaps matching TRBD1 (5 bases). The CDR3 consists of 17 residues. CDR1 is SGHVS, CDR2 FQNEAQ, per germline. V lost 5 bases and J lost 7, with 27 bases in between. The CDR3 region is CASSLRALDKWPREQYF. DNA of the CDR3: TGTGCCAGCAGCCTAAGGGCCTTGGACAAGTGGCCTAGGGAGCAGTACTTC.

The gene calls are TRBV5-6 and TRBJ2-7; no clear D gene. Trimming took off 6 bases at V and 7 bases at J, with 17 bases between the two ends. The CDR3 length is 13 residues. CDR1 SGHDT and CDR2 YYEEEE come from the germline V gene. The CDR3 coding sequence is TGTGCCAGCACCCGATGGCCGACGGAGGAGCAGTACTTC. It encodes CASTRWPTEEQYF.

The rearrangement joins TRBV27 to TRBJ1-2; D is unresolved. This CDR3 has 11 amino acids. Trimming left V 8 bases short and J 5 bases short, with 9 bases between. Per the germline V gene, CDR1 is MNHEY and CDR2 is SMNVEV (reference sequence). In DNA form, the CDR3 reads TGTGCCAGCGGCCAATCGTATGGCTACACCTTC. Translating gives CASGQSYGYTF.

The chain is built from TRBV6-6 and TRBJ1-1, with D possibly matching TRBD1 (6 bases). V was trimmed by 5 bases and J by 3 bases, leaving 10 bases between them. Germline CDR1 is MNHNY and CDR2 is SVGAGI (reference sequence). The CDR3 is 13 amino acids. CDR3 sequence reads: CASSKGGYTEAFF. Written as DNA, the CDR3 is TGTGCCAGCAGTAAAGGGGGTTACACTGAAGCTTTCTTT.

The DNA of the CDR3 is TGCGCCAGCAGCCAAGCCTACCCCCGGGACAAAAGCTACGAGCAGTACTTC. Translation: CASSQAYPRDKSYEQYF. The chain joins TRBV4-1 to TRBJ2-7, with D possibly TRBD1 on 6 matching bases. V lost 1 base and J lost 3, with 19 bases in between. Germline V gene data show CDR1 as MGHRA and CDR2 as YSYEKL. The CDR3 extends over 17 amino acids.

V usage is TRBV6-6 and J usage is TRBJ2-1; tentatively, D is TRBD1 (5 bases). V gave up 5 bases and J gave up 7 bases, with 15 bases separating them. This CDR3 is built from 14 residues. Germline V CDR1 and CDR2: MNHNY, SVGAGI (reference sequence). The CDR3: CASSQIGVWNEQFF. CDR3 in DNA: TGTGCCAGCAGTCAGATAGGGGTTTGGAATGAGCAGTTCTTC.

Worth noting for this clone: The junction differs from germline at one of its ends, possibly a read error. The rearrangement joins TRBV5-1 to TRBJ2-1, with D unresolved. There are 15 residues in the CDR3. CDR1 and CDR2 from the germline V gene are SGHRS and YFSETQ. The CDR3 protein is CASSFSGSSDNEQFF. DNA for the CDR3: TGCGCCAGCAGCTTTTCAGGTTCCTCCGACAATGAGCAGTTCTTC.

In regard to this clone: An end of the junction differs from the germline gene, which may be a read error. V gene TRBV27 combines with J gene TRBJ2-1, with 8 positions matching TRBD2. The CDR3 consists of 12 residues. Germline assignment: CDR1 MNHEY and CDR2 SMNVEV (reference sequence). The CDR3 protein is CASSMRGAVQVF. CDR3 nucleotide sequence: TGTGCCAGCAGTATGCGGGGGGCCGTGCAAGTCTTC.

This chain connects TRBV5-1 to TRBJ1-4; TRBD1 is a possible D gene (6 bases). In germline, CDR1 is SGHRS, CDR2 YFSETQ. The CDR3 extends over 13 amino acids. Trimming removed 2 bases from V and 8 bases from J, with 10 bases in between. In DNA form, the CDR3 reads TGCGCCAGCAGCTTAGGGGGTCGCGAAAAACTGTTTTTT. Protein sequence: CASSLGGREKLFF.

This chain uses TRBV4-1 with TRBJ2-1; 8 bases are shared with TRBD2. Germline V CDR1 and CDR2: MGHRA, YSYEKL. The CDR3 contains 18 residues. Trimming took 3 bases from V and 2 from J; bases not matched to a gene: 12. The CDR3 loop is CASSQGLGVGKPYNEQFF. The CDR3 DNA reads TGCGCCAGCAGCCAGGGACTAGGGGTAGGGAAGCCCTACAATGAGCAGTTCTTC.

The rearrangement links TRBV19 to TRBJ1-1; D call uncertain. The CDR3 is 13 residues long. V shed 7 bases and J shed 6 bases, with 15 bases lying between them. Germline V gene sequence: CDR1 LNHDA, CDR2 SQIVND (reference sequence). This chain's CDR3 is CASTPGGRPEAFF. For the CDR3, the DNA is TGTGCCAGTACTCCCGGAGGCAGGCCTGAAGCTTTCTTT.

Here the CDR3 DNA reads TGTGCCAGCAGCAAATCCCGGGAGGGGCCCTACGAGCAGTACTTC. The encoded protein is CASSKSREGPYEQYF. V is TRBV21-1 and J is TRBJ2-7; the listed D gene, TRBD2, was not tested against the DNA. TRBV21-1 is described as a pseudogene. The length of the CDR3 is 15 residues.

The genes are TRBV21-1 and TRBJ2-1; the D call TRBD1 from the table was never checked on the DNA. TRBV21-1 is labeled a pseudogene. This CDR3 has 16 residues. The CDR3 reads CASSKRGQPTYNEQFF. CDR3 DNA: TGTGCCAGCAGCAAACGGGGACAGCCTACCTACAATGAGCAGTTCTTC.

The rearrangement uses TRBV9 and TRBJ1-2; TRBD1 matches at 7 bases. J was trimmed by 7 bases and V by 7 bases; bases with no gene match: 7. This CDR3 contains 12 residues. Germline V CDR1 and CDR2: SGDLS, YYNGEE. The CDR3 region has the DNA TGTGCCAGCGTAGACAGGGCCTTTGGCTACACCTTC. It yields the protein CASVDRAFGYTF.

The DNA of the CDR3 is TGTGCCAGCAGTTCACCGGGAACATCAGAAGAGCAGTACTTC. Encoded protein: CASSSPGTSEEQYF. The genes are TRBV6-6 and TRBJ2-7; TRBD2 is a possible D gene (5 bases). Germline loops: CDR1 MNHNY, CDR2 SVGAGI (reference sequence). The CDR3 is 14 amino acids. The germline V and J ends were trimmed by 4 bases and 7 bases, with 17 bases remaining between them.